This T cell receptor beta chain was captured in a study of blood T cell repertoires in COVID-19. As for the study in general: T cells, B-cell-depleted T cells, or PBMCs provided the cDNA or gDNA that served as material.

The Seattle patients, enrolled during active infection, were followed longitudinally. This CDR3 spans 12 amino acids. The germline CDR1 and CDR2 sequences are SEHNR and FQNEAQ (reference sequence). The V and J ends lost 2 bases and 4 bases respectively, with 6 bases between them. Authors' analysis steps: Estimation of nucleated cell counts was performed using reference gene primer amplification. TCRdb's table, derived via immunoSEQ multiplex PCR, lists solely in-frame clones and lacks some. V and J calls and clone size are given by that table; D and trimming were obtained from the DNA. In the table there are 150,000 to 190,000 clones, roughly 85% of which are singletons.

V is TRBV7-9 and J is TRBJ2-7, with D unresolved. The sample was peripheral blood. The receptor's source is an older woman with COVID-19, enrolled during active disease. CDR3 sequence (DNA): TGTGCCAGCAGCTTATCGGGTTACGAGCAGTACTTC. It translates to CASSLSGYEQYF.